A selection of T cell receptor beta chains follows, all from one sample in a study of cytomegalovirus exposure and HLA in healthy donors. Generated by immunoSEQ multiplex PCR, the TCRdb table keeps only in-frame clones and is missing some. There are approximately 190,000 clones in the sample; about 80% occur only once, and approximately 2.9% lies in the top ten. Sequencing was done on a sample of PBMCs. Receptors originate from a woman in her forties or fifties in good health and CMV-seropositive. CDR3s include the opening cysteine and the closing phenylalanine or tryptophan. The D gene is left open where the match is weak. For some rows the clone size is stated as once, few or many, or as a class when expanded; others skip it.

j_call d_call clone_size v_call cdr3_aa cdr3_nt
TRBJ1-1 . . TRBV6-5 CASSGSPGRTEAFF TGTGCCAGCAGTGGGTCCCCGGGTAGGACTGAAGCTTTCTTT
TRBJ2-7 . . TRBV9 CASSSSPDMDYEQYF TGTGCCAGCAGCAGTTCTCCGGACATGGATTACGAGCAGTACTTC
TRBJ2-3 . . TRBV10-3 CAISGGAPSTDTQYF TGTGCCATCAGCGGGGGAGCCCCTAGCACAGATACGCAGTATTTT
TRBJ2-7 . . TRBV9 CASSVDSRGPYEQYF TGTGCCAGCAGCGTAGACTCCAGGGGACCCTACGAGCAGTACTTC
TRBJ2-5 TRBD1 . TRBV6-1 CASSPGTGRGETQYF TGTGCCAGCAGTCCCGGGACAGGGAGGGGTGAGACCCAGTACTTC
TRBJ1-3 TRBD1 . TRBV11-2 CASSLRGRGLIYF TGTGCCAGCAGCTTAAGGGGCAGGGGGCTCATATATTTT
TRBJ1-1 TRBD1 . TRBV11-1 CASSSRGQSSSEAFF TGTGCCAGCAGCTCCCGGGGACAGTCATCCTCTGAAGCTTTCTTT
TRBJ2-1 . . TRBV2 CASSGFGSGEQFF TGTGCCAGCAGTGGGTTTGGGTCGGGTGAGCAGTTCTTC
TRBJ1-6 . . TRBV6-5 CASSYFGEDNSPLHF TGTGCCAGCAGTTACTTCGGGGAGGATAATTCACCCCTCCACTTT
TRBJ2-1 . . TRBV2 CASSPSYNEQFF TGTGCCAGCAGTCCCTCTTACAATGAGCAGTTCTTC
TRBJ2-1 TRBD2 . TRBV5-1 CASSRSSGGYNEQFF TGCGCCAGCAGCCGTTCTAGCGGGGGATACAATGAGCAGTTCTTC
TRBJ1-2 . . TRBV2 CASSGGRGGLYGYTF TGTGCCAGCAGTGGGGGCAGGGGCGGACTTTATGGCTACACCTTC
TRBJ2-7 TRBD2 . TRBV9 CASSVSGGVNEQYF TGTGCCAGCAGCGTCTCCGGGGGGGTTAACGAGCAGTACTTC
TRBJ1-5 TRBD1 . TRBV19 CASSIPGQGASQPQHF TGTGCCAGTAGTATTCCGGGACAGGGGGCAAGTCAGCCCCAGCATTTT
TRBJ1-1 . . TRBV7-7 CASSRDIETEAFF TGTGCTAGCAGCCGGGACATTGAGACTGAAGCTTTCTTT
TRBJ1-6 . . TRBV7-8 CASSSDNFGESPLHF TGTGCCAGCAGCTCGGACAACTTTGGCGAATCACCCCTCCACTTT
TRBJ1-5 TRBD1 . TRBV7-2 CASSVSGQGKQPQHF TGTGCCAGCAGCGTTTCGGGACAGGGAAAGCAGCCCCAGCATTTT
TRBJ2-3 TRBD2 once TRBV7-3 CASGSGGTTDTQYF TGTGCCAGCGGGTCCGGGGGGACCACAGATACGCAGTATTTT
TRBJ1-6 TRBD1 once TRBV6-1 CASSPQGANSPLHF TGTGCCAGCAGTCCCCAGGGGGCCAATTCACCCCTCCACTTT
TRBJ1-1 . . TRBV11-2 CASSLALNTEAFF TGTGCCAGCAGCTTAGCGTTGAACACTGAAGCTTTCTTT
TRBJ2-2 . . TRBV19 CASNHNGGPNTGELFF TGTGCCAGTAACCATAACGGGGGACCGAACACCGGGGAGCTGTTTTTT
TRBJ1-1 . . TRBV9 CASSLGLQNTEAFF TGTGCCAGCAGCTTGGGACTTCAGAACACTGAAGCTTTCTTT
TRBJ2-5 . . TRBV5-4 CASSLSGTQYF TGTGCCAGCAGCTTGTCGGGGACCCAGTACTTC
TRBJ1-5 . . TRBV5-1 CASSLGAGLDSNQPQHF TGCGCCAGCAGCTTGGGAGCAGGGCTGGATAGCAATCAGCCCCAGCATTTT
TRBJ2-5 TRBD2 . TRBV5-1 CASSAGGAGETQYF TGCGCCAGCAGCGCCGGGGGGGCCGGGGAGACCCAGTACTTC
TRBJ2-3 . . TRBV19 CASSIGFTAGVADTQYF TGTGCCAGTAGTATAGGCTTTACGGCAGGGGTGGCGGATACGCAGTATTTT
TRBJ1-1 . . TRBV5-4 CASSLWHRNTEAFF TGTGCCAGCAGCTTGTGGCACCGGAACACTGAAGCTTTCTTT
TRBJ1-5 TRBD1 few TRBV7-2 CASSTGGAQPQHF TGTGCCAGCAGTACAGGGGGCGCACAGCCCCAGCATTTT